The 27 T cell receptor beta chains given below trace back to one sample, sequenced in a study of cytomegalovirus exposure and HLA in healthy donors (dated by TCRdb to between 2016 and 2019). The method was the immunoSEQ multiplex PCR assay. The multiplex PCR relied on a mix of 60 forward primers for TCR Vbeta segments and 13 reverse primers for TCR Jbeta segments. Drawn from immuneACCESS, this table holds only the in-frame rearrangements with V and J called that TCRdb kept. Clones are partly lost; checked studies trace under half to an unresolved V gene and leave the rest unexplained. This sample lists roughly 200,000 clones; about four fifths were detected once. The top ten hold more than 0.45% of the sample. Sequences were obtained from PBMCs. The receptors shown here come from a woman aged 45-65 years in good health and CMV-seronegative.

This chain uses TRBV28 with TRBJ2-7, with 8 bases lining up with TRBD1. The CDR3 is made up of 15 amino acids. Germline loops: CDR1 MDHEN, CDR2 SYDVKM. The junction had 4 bases not matched to a gene; V was cut back by 1 base and J by 2 bases. The CDR3 is CASSLSGTGPYEQYF. The CDR3 DNA follows: TGTGCCAGCAGTTTATCCGGGACAGGCCCCTACGAGCAGTACTTC. Drawing the rest from reference TRBV28 and TRBJ2-7, the complete variable domain is DVKVTQSSRYLVKRTGEKVFLECVQDMDHENMFWYRQDPGLGLRLIYFSYDVKMKEKGDIPEGYSVSREKKERFSLILESASTNQTSMYLCASSLSGTGPYEQYFGPGTRLTVT.

The rearrangement links TRBV2 to TRBJ2-2, with a weak D call TRBD2 (5 bases). Trimming left V 8 bases short and J 6 bases short, with 13 bases between. CDR3 length equals 13 residues. CDR1 is SNHLY, CDR2 FYNNEI, per germline. The CDR3 DNA is TGTGCCAGCGGTCTAGCCGGCGCCGGGGAGCTGTTTTTT. As protein: CASGLAGAGELFF. Full variable domain (missing parts from reference TRBV2 and TRBJ2-2): EPEVTQTPSHQVTQMGQEVILRCVPISNHLYFYWYRQILGQKVEFLVSFYNNEISEKSEIFDDQFSVERPDGSNFTLKIRSTKLEDSAMYFCASGLAGAGELFFGEGSRLTVL.

The V call is TRBV7-2, the J call TRBJ1-1; D is undetermined. CDR1 and CDR2 from the germline V gene are SGHTA and FQGNSA. V was pared by 5 bases and J by 4 bases, with 11 bases between. The CDR3 sequence is 13 residues long. Here the CDR3 reads CASSRRQGTEAFF. Here the CDR3 DNA reads TGTGCCAGCAGCCGAAGACAAGGCACTGAAGCTTTCTTT.

The chain carries TRBV6-6 and TRBJ2-7; D perhaps matches TRBD2 (5 bases). This CDR3 is 14 amino acids long. Trimming stripped 6 bases from V and 0 bases from J, with 12 bases between. The germline CDR1 and CDR2 sequences are MNHNY and SVGAGI (reference sequence). The CDR3 DNA is TGTGCCAGCAGACCTAGCCACAACTCCTACGAGCAGTACTTC. The encoded protein is CASRPSHNSYEQYF.

This clone appeared a single time. The chain couples TRBV11-1 to TRBJ1-3, with 8 positions matching TRBD1. V shed 5 bases and J 2 bases; nucleotides not matched to a gene: 2. Germline V gives CDR1 SGHAT, CDR2 FQDESV (reference sequence). CDR3 length: 14 residues. CDR3 sequence (DNA): TGTGCCAGCAGCCAGGACAGGGCTGGAAACACCATATATTTT. Translated: CASSQDRAGNTIYF.

This clone was seen only a few times. As DNA, the CDR3 is TGTGCCAGCAGAAAAACAGGGATCGACGAGCAGTACTTC. The encoded protein is CASRKTGIDEQYF. V is TRBV11-2 and J is TRBJ2-7, with D possibly being TRBD1 (6 bases). Germline assignment: CDR1 SGHAT and CDR2 FQNNGV. This CDR3 has 13 residues. Trimming stripped 6 bases from V and 5 bases from J, with 14 bases between.

The CDR3 loop reads CASSPRGFRSANTEAFF. DNA of the CDR3: TGTGCCAGCAGCCCTAGAGGGTTTAGGAGCGCGAACACTGAAGCTTTCTTT. The chain is built from TRBV11-2 and TRBJ1-1; D ambiguous. The CDR3 has 17 amino acids. The germline gives CDR1 SGHAT, CDR2 FQNNGV. Trimming took off 5 bases at V and 1 base at J, with 20 bases between the two ends.

The V call is TRBV28, the J call TRBJ1-1; 12 bases are a match to TRBD1. Trimming took 8 bases from V and 0 from J; bases not matched to a gene: 1. Germline assignment: CDR1 MDHEN and CDR2 SYDVKM. This CDR3 is 14 amino acids long. Here the CDR3 reads CASGTGGVNTEAFF. CDR3 sequence (DNA): TGTGCCAGCGGGACAGGGGGCGTGAACACTGAAGCTTTCTTT.

The chain employs TRBV18 and TRBJ2-2; 9 bases agree with TRBD1. Germline values: CDR1 KGHSH, CDR2 LQKENI. With V trimmed by 0 bases and J by 7 bases, 3 bases remained unmatched. The CDR3 loop spans 15 amino acids. The CDR3 region has the DNA TGTGCCAGCTCACCACCCGACAGGGGGATCGGGGAGCTGTTTTTT. Translated, it gives CASSPPDRGIGELFF.

The chain couples TRBV2 to TRBJ2-3; the D is unclear. CDR3 length: 12 amino acids. CDR1 is SNHLY, CDR2 FYNNEI, per germline. Trimming removed 4 bases from V and 7 bases from J, with 9 bases in between. The CDR3 is CASSVDLNTQYF. DNA for the CDR3: TGTGCCAGCAGTGTCGACTTAAATACGCAGTATTTT.

In this sample, this clone turned up once. This rearrangement joins TRBV5-4 to TRBJ2-5, with TRBD2 matching 9 bases. V dropped 3 bases and J dropped 1; count of bases not matched to a gene: 10. This CDR3 spans 17 amino acids. Germline V gene lookup returns CDR1 SGHNT and CDR2 YYREEE (reference sequence). Here the CDR3 reads CASSWGGGAGGQETQYF. For the CDR3, the DNA is TGTGCCAGCAGCTGGGGGGGTGGAGCGGGGGGCCAAGAGACCCAGTACTTC.

A word on this clone: In the same sample, other DNA sequences code for this CDR3. V gene TRBV19 combines with J gene TRBJ1-2; TRBD1 is a possible D gene (5 bases). The V gene lost 4 bases and the J gene lost 7 bases, with 22 bases spanning the gap. The CDR3 is made up of 16 amino acids. Per germline, CDR1 LNHDA and CDR2 SQIVND (reference sequence). The CDR3 nucleotides are TGTGCCAGTAGTAATCTCGCTTTTGCAGGGCCAGCTGGCTACACCTTC. Its protein product is CASSNLAFAGPAGYTF.

This chain joins TRBV5-1 and TRBJ2-5, with 7 bases matching TRBD2. The germline V gene encodes CDR1 SGHRS and CDR2 YFSETQ. CDR3 length equals 13 residues. V shed 3 bases and J 5 bases; nucleotides not matched to a gene: 4. The CDR3 sequence is CASSYEGGETQYF. The CDR3 DNA reads TGCGCCAGCAGCTATGAGGGAGGGGAGACCCAGTACTTC.

This clone was seen a few times. The chain employs TRBV10-3 and TRBJ2-3, with 9 bases fitting TRBD1. Losses at the gene ends were 11 bases for V and 4 bases for J; bases not matched to a gene: 4. The CDR3 has 12 amino acids. CDR1 ENHRY and CDR2 SYGVKD come from the germline V gene. CDR3 sequence reads: CASGTGPDTQYF. The CDR3 DNA sequence: TGTGCCTCGGGGACAGGGCCAGATACGCAGTATTTT.

The chain joins TRBV7-9 to TRBJ2-7; TRBD1 matches at 12 bases. After removal of 4 bases from V and 5 bases from J, the junction contained 9 bases not matched to a gene. The CDR3 spans 16 residues. Germline V gene lookup returns CDR1 SEHNR and CDR2 FQNEAQ (reference sequence). CDR3 sequence: CASSSGQGALLDEQYF. The CDR3 DNA follows: TGTGCCAGCAGCTCGGGACAGGGGGCACTGTTGGACGAGCAGTACTTC.

This chain links TRBV10-3 with TRBJ2-3; tentative D call: TRBD2 (5 bases). V lost 6 bases, J lost 6 bases, and 19 bases lay in between. Germline loops: CDR1 ENHRY, CDR2 SYGVKD. The CDR3 contains 15 residues. The CDR3 reads CAIRTAQRNRDTQYF. The CDR3 DNA reads as TGTGCCATCAGGACCGCCCAGCGGAATAGGGATACGCAGTATTTT.

This sequence joins TRBV5-1 and TRBJ2-7; tentative D call: TRBD2 (7 bases). The germline V gene has CDR1 SGHRS and CDR2 YFSETQ. The V end was cut by 5 bases, the J end by 5 bases, with 14 bases between. This CDR3 is built from 13 residues. The CDR3 loop reads CASRNREGNEQYF. The CDR3 DNA reads as TGCGCCAGCAGGAACAGGGAGGGTAACGAGCAGTACTTC.

V usage is TRBV30 and J usage is TRBJ1-2; 7 bases are a match to TRBD1. The CDR3 is made up of 13 amino acids. Germline V CDR1 and CDR2: GTSNPN, SVGIG (reference sequence). Losses at the gene ends were 4 bases for V and 5 bases for J; bases not matched to a gene: 7. The CDR3 DNA reads as TGTGCCTGGAAGGGGGCCCCGAGATATGGCTACACCTTC. It is translated as CAWKGAPRYGYTF.

The gene calls are TRBV11-3 and TRBJ2-7; 8 bases agree with TRBD1. The CDR3 totals 15 residues. CDR1 is SGHNT and CDR2 is YENEEA in the germline V gene. The junction had 5 bases not matched to a gene; V was cut back by 2 bases and J by 2 bases. DNA of the CDR3: TGTGCCAGCAGCTTACGGACAGGGCCAGCCTACGAGCAGTACTTC. Translated: CASSLRTGPAYEQYF.

The chain couples TRBV2 to TRBJ1-5, with D unclear. Germline V lookup: CDR1 SNHLY, CDR2 FYNNEI. The CDR3 sequence is 13 residues long. V gave up 3 bases and J gave up 5 bases, with 8 bases separating them. This chain's CDR3 is CASSDDGYQPQHF. In DNA, the CDR3 is TGTGCCAGCAGTGACGACGGGTATCAGCCCCAGCATTTT.

This chain connects TRBV28 to TRBJ2-5; 7 positions agree with TRBD1. Germline V gives CDR1 MDHEN, CDR2 SYDVKM. V shed 5 bases, J shed 4 bases, and the junction held 7 bases outside the gene matches. This CDR3 spans 14 amino acids. The CDR3 sequence is CASSLPPGGETQYF. The CDR3 coding sequence is TGTGCCAGCAGTCTCCCCCCAGGGGGAGAGACCCAGTACTTC.

The chain has TRBV14 and TRBJ1-1; TRBD1 matches at 10 bases. CDR1 and CDR2 from the germline V gene are SGHDN and FVKESK. The length of the CDR3 is 15 residues. V was clipped by 0 bases and J by 5 bases; unmatched bases: 3. The CDR3 DNA follows: TGTGCCAGCAGCCAAGAGGGACAGGGGAAGACTGAAGCTTTCTTT. Residues: CASSQEGQGKTEAFF. Combining the CDR3 with reference TRBV14 and TRBJ1-1 gives the whole variable domain EAGVTQFPSHSVIEKGQTVTLRCDPISGHDNLYWYRRVMGKEIKFLLHFVKESKQDESGMPNNRFLAERTGGTYSTLKVQPAELEDSGVYFCASSQEGQGKTEAFFGQGTRLTVV.

V gene TRBV10-1 combines with J gene TRBJ2-2, with 13 bases fitting TRBD2. Germline assignment: CDR1 WNHNN and CDR2 SYGVQD (reference sequence). Trimming took 8 bases from V and 3 from J; bases not matched to a gene: 18. The CDR3 extends over 20 amino acids. CDR3 DNA sequence: TGCGCCAGCTATTGCCCAAATTGGACTAGCGGGAGAAAATACACCGGGGAGCTGTTTTTT. This codes for CASYCPNWTSGRKYTGELFF.

Only a few counts were recorded for this clone. The DNA of the CDR3 is TGCGCCAGCAGCTTAAGTGGACAGAGTGGGGAGCAGTACTTC. Its translation: CASSLSGQSGEQYF. The chain couples TRBV5-1 to TRBJ2-7; D is possibly TRBD1 (6 bases). Germline CDR1 reads SGHRS; CDR2 reads YFSETQ. This CDR3 has 14 amino acids. Trimming took off 2 bases at V and 7 bases at J, with 16 bases between the two ends.

This clone is a singleton in its sample. The genes are TRBV28 and TRBJ2-5; D uncertain. The end of the DNA fits TRBJ2-7 better, so the J call may be wrong. Germline V gives CDR1 MDHEN, CDR2 SYDVKM. The CDR3 has 13 amino acids. CDR3 nucleotides: TGTGCCAGCAGTTTCGTCCTAGGCTACGAGCAGTACTTC. Its translation is CASSFVLGYEQYF.

This chain connects TRBV5-1 to TRBJ2-2; 9 nucleotides agree with TRBD2. J lost 3 bases, V lost 7 bases, and 10 bases had no gene match. Germline assignment: CDR1 SGHRS and CDR2 YFSETQ. The CDR3 runs to 16 residues. CDR3 sequence: CASGRILAGDTGELFF. In DNA form, the CDR3 reads TGCGCCAGCGGGAGAATTTTAGCGGGAGACACCGGGGAGCTGTTTTTT. The complete variable domain, with remaining parts taken from reference TRBV5-1 and TRBJ2-2, reads KAGVTQTPRYLIKTRGQQVTLSCSPISGHRSVSWYQQTPGQGLQFLFEYFSETQRNKGNFPGRFSGRQFSNSRSEMNVSTLELGDSALYLCASGRILAGDTGELFFGEGSRLTVL.

A few counts support this clone. The chain combines TRBV7-9 with TRBJ2-7; 7 bases fit TRBD2. The trim removed 1 base at V and 2 bases at J, leaving 5 bases unmatched. The CDR3 contains 15 residues. CDR1 is SEHNR, CDR2 FQNEAQ, per germline (reference sequence). This CDR3 is CASSLEEGGTYEQYF. DNA for the CDR3: TGTGCCAGCAGCTTAGAAGAGGGAGGGACCTACGAGCAGTACTTC.